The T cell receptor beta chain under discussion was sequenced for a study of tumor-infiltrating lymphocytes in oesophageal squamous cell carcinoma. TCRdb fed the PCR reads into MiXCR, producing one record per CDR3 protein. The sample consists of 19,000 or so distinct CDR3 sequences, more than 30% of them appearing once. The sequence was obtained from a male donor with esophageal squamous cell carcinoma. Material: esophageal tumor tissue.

The CDR3 DNA sequence: TGTGCCAGCAGTTACGTACATTCAGGAGACTACGAGCAGTACTTC. Its protein is CASSYVHSGDYEQYF. The chain combines TRBV6-6 with TRBJ2-5; no clear D. The better agreement between TRBJ2-7 and the DNA end casts doubt on the J call. The length of the CDR3 is 15 residues. Germline CDR1 and CDR2: MNHNY and SVGAGI (reference sequence).